Below, 27 T cell receptor beta chains from the same sample are listed, as sequenced in a study of OX40 agonist ivuxolimab in advanced cancers. Method: immunoSEQ multiplex PCR; TCRdb's copy keeps in-frame clones and lacks some. This sample yields about 7,700 clones, of which about four fifths are seen a single time; 30% to 45% belongs to the top ten. Sequencing was performed on CD4+ or CD8+ T cells sorted from blood, taken in a trial of the OX40 agonist ivuxolimab. These receptors were taken from an adult with an advanced solid tumor such as melanoma, head and neck, liver or kidney cancer.

The V and J genes are TRBV5-4 and TRBJ2-2; D gene uncertain. Germline loops: CDR1 SGHNT, CDR2 YYREEE (reference sequence). The CDR3 runs to 15 residues. The germline V and J ends were trimmed by 0 bases and 1 base, with 7 bases remaining between them. In DNA form, the CDR3 reads TGTGCCAGCAGCTTGGGGACGATGAACACCGGGGAGCTGTTTTTT. It translates to CASSLGTMNTGELFF.

This clone showed up just a few times. The rearrangement joins TRBV15 to TRBJ2-7; TRBD1 aligns across 8 bases. CDR3 size: 14 residues. Germline V CDR1 and CDR2: LNHNV, YYDKDF (reference sequence). V lost 5 bases, J lost 3 bases, and 6 bases stayed unmatched. CDR3 DNA: TGTGCCACCAGCGTCGACAGGGGCATCTACGAGCAGTACTTC. Translation gives CATSVDRGIYEQYF.

This chain uses TRBV27 with TRBJ2-3; no firm D call. Germline-derived CDR1 and CDR2 are MNHEY and SMNVEV (reference sequence). The CDR3 sequence is 15 residues long. Trimming shortened V by 5 bases and J by 0 bases, and 12 bases separated the two germline ends. This CDR3 is CASSRSPSSTDTQYF. As DNA, the CDR3 is TGTGCCAGCAGTCGCAGTCCGTCCAGCACAGATACGCAGTATTTT.

This sequence joins TRBV9 and TRBJ2-1; 7 bases are shared with TRBD2. Trimming removed 4 bases from V and 0 bases from J; junction bases left unmatched: 13. The V gene's germline CDR1 is SGDLS and CDR2 YYNGEE. The CDR3 totals 18 residues. The DNA of the CDR3 is TGTGCCAGCAGCACTTCTCCCGGGAGGCACCCCTCCTACAATGAGCAGTTCTTC. This sequence encodes CASSTSPGRHPSYNEQFF. Variable domain in full (rest from reference TRBV9 and TRBJ2-1): DSGVTQTPKHLITATGQRVTLRCSPRSGDLSVYWYQQSLDQGLQFLIQYYNGEERAKGNILERFSAQQFPDLHSELNLSSLELGDSALYFCASSTSPGRHPSYNEQFFGPGTRLTVL.

This rearrangement joins TRBV29-1 to TRBJ2-3; 8 positions match TRBD2. J lost 3 bases, V lost 4 bases, and 9 bases had no gene match. The V gene's germline CDR1 is SQVTM and CDR2 ANQGSEA. This CDR3 has 15 residues. CDR3 sequence: CSVGYASGSTDTQYF. CDR3 nucleotide sequence: TGCAGCGTTGGTTATGCAAGCGGGAGTACAGATACGCAGTATTTT.

J is TRBJ2-5 and V is TRBV4-1; 7 bases align to TRBD2. With 0 bases clipped from V and 4 bases from J, the junction kept 5 bases outside the gene matches. The CDR3 spans 15 residues. Germline CDR1 and CDR2: MGHRA and YSYEKL. CDR3 bases: TGCGCCAGCAGCCAAGAAGTTAGCGGGTTAGAGACCCAGTACTTC. It is translated as CASSQEVSGLETQYF.

The V gene is TRBV27, the J gene TRBJ2-7; 7 bases are a match to TRBD2. Germline values: CDR1 MNHEY, CDR2 SMNVEV (reference sequence). V shed 6 bases and J 0 bases; nucleotides not matched to a gene: 5. The CDR3 contains 14 residues. CDR3 protein: CASSWGGYSYEQYF. CDR3 coding DNA: TGTGCCAGCAGCTGGGGGGGGTACTCCTACGAGCAGTACTTC.

A few counts support this clone. The chain combines TRBV4-3 with TRBJ2-3, with 8 bases that match TRBD2. Germline V gene lookup returns CDR1 LGHNA and CDR2 YSLEER. V trimming: 0 bases; J trimming: 4 bases; junction bases outside the gene matches: 6. CDR3 length: 16 residues. CDR3 region: CASSQDQGGGPDTQYF. The DNA for the CDR3 is TGCGCCAGCAGCCAAGATCAGGGCGGGGGGCCAGATACGCAGTATTTT.

CDR3 protein: CASSVGTLSNSPLHF. Written as DNA, the CDR3 is TGTGCCAGCAGCGTAGGCACTTTATCTAATTCACCCCTCCACTTT. The chain joins TRBV9 to TRBJ1-6; D is ambiguous. Trimming took off 0 bases at V and 6 bases at J, with 10 bases between the two ends. The CDR3 loop spans 15 amino acids. CDR1 is SGDLS and CDR2 is YYNGEE in the germline V gene.

This chain uses TRBV7-2 with TRBJ2-3; TRBD1 is a possible D gene (7 bases). This CDR3 is 15 amino acids long. Germline V gene data show CDR1 as SGHTA and CDR2 as FQGNSA. V gave up 7 bases and J gave up 2 bases, with 16 bases separating them. The CDR3 DNA is TGTGCCAGCACCCCTGGAGGGGGCCCCACAGATACGCAGTATTTT. Its translation is CASTPGGGPTDTQYF.

The rearrangement uses TRBV27 and TRBJ2-5; 9 bases map to TRBD1. Unmatched junction bases numbered 2, after V lost 4 bases and J lost 5 bases. CDR3 length: 13 amino acids. The germline gives CDR1 MNHEY, CDR2 SMNVEV (reference sequence). CDR3 DNA sequence: TGTGCCAGCAGTTCGACAGGGGGTGAGACCCAGTACTTC. Translating gives CASSSTGGETQYF.

V is TRBV11-3 and J is TRBJ2-7; D tentatively fits TRBD1 or TRBD2 (5 bases each). The CDR3 is 13 residues long. In germline, CDR1 is SGHNT, CDR2 YENEEA. V lost 11 bases and J 3 bases, leaving 17 bases between the germline ends. CDR3 coding DNA: TGTGCCCCCCGAAGGGGACCGCACTACGAGCAGTACTTC. Amino acid sequence: CAPRRGPHYEQYF. Variable domain in full (rest from reference TRBV11-3 and TRBJ2-7): EAGVVQSPRYKIIEKKQPVAFWCNPISGHNTLYWYLQNLGQGPELLIRYENEEAVDDSQLPKDRFSAERLKGVDSTLKIQPAELGDSAVYLCAPRRGPHYEQYFGPGTRLTVT.

For this clone: Other DNA sequences in the sample encode the same CDR3. This chain links TRBV5-1 with TRBJ2-7, with a possible D match to TRBD1 (5 bases). V lost 1 base to trimming and J lost 3 bases, with 11 bases between them. This CDR3 spans 14 amino acids. CDR1 SGHRS and CDR2 YFSETQ come from the germline V gene. The CDR3 sequence: CASSLNRNFYEQYF. In DNA, the CDR3 is TGCGCCAGCAGCTTGAACAGGAACTTCTACGAGCAGTACTTC.

The sample holds a few counts of this clone. V and J are TRBV7-8 and TRBJ2-5, with 10 bases that match TRBD2. Germline V gives CDR1 SGHVS, CDR2 FQNEAQ. V lost 1 base to trimming and J lost 11 bases; unmatched junction nucleotides: 10. The CDR3 length is 15 residues. The CDR3 loop is CASSLGGASGGRQYF. The CDR3 DNA follows: TGTGCCAGCAGCTTAGGTGGGGCTAGCGGGGGCCGTCAGTACTTC. The full variable domain, rest sourced from reference TRBV7-8 and TRBJ2-5, is GAGVSQSPRYKVAKRGQDVALRCDPISGHVSLFWYQQALGQGPEFLTYFQNEAQLDKSGLPSDRFFAERPEGSVSTLKIQRTQQEDSAVYLCASSLGGASGGRQYFGPGTRLLVL.

The sample holds one count of this clone. The CDR3, as DNA: TGTGCCAGCAGCTTAATAGCGGGAGGGCCTGATGAGCAGTTCTTC. Translation gives CASSLIAGGPDEQFF. The V gene is TRBV13, the J gene TRBJ2-1; 11 nucleotides align to TRBD2. Germline-derived CDR1 and CDR2 are PRHDT and FYEKMQ (reference sequence). CDR3 length: 15 amino acids. Trimming at V came to 2 bases and at J to 8 bases, leaving 5 bases not matched to a gene.

This clone occurred once. The chain is built from TRBV9 and TRBJ2-7; 10 bases are shared with TRBD2. Germline CDR1 and CDR2: SGDLS and YYNGEE. The CDR3 consists of 15 residues. V shed 0 bases, J shed 3 bases, and the junction held 3 bases outside the gene matches. CDR3 DNA: TGTGCCAGCAGCGTAGAGACTAGCGGGTACTACGAGCAGTACTTC. This gives the protein CASSVETSGYYEQYF.

The chain joins TRBV6-6 to TRBJ2-2; weak D call: TRBD1 (6 bases). The CDR3 contains 11 residues. Germline CDR1 reads MNHNY; CDR2 reads SVGAGI (reference sequence). V lost 10 bases and J 6 bases, leaving 9 bases between the germline ends. DNA for the CDR3: TGTGCCATCTACAGGGCCGGGGAGCTGTTTTTT. As protein: CAIYRAGELFF.

The chain has TRBV19 and TRBJ2-7, with a possible D match to TRBD2 (6 bases). The ends were cut back, 0 bases at V and 5 bases at J, with 17 bases in the middle. Germline V CDR1 and CDR2: LNHDA, SQIVND (reference sequence). This CDR3 region has 16 residues. In DNA form, the CDR3 reads TGTGCCAGTAGTATAGACGGGACTTACTCCCTCCACGAGCAGTACTTC. This translates into CASSIDGTYSLHEQYF.

The genes are TRBV11-2 and TRBJ2-3, with 12 bases matching TRBD2. The CDR3 length is 16 residues. Per germline, CDR1 SGHAT and CDR2 FQNNGV. With V trimmed by 1 base and J by 7 bases, 6 bases remained unmatched. In nucleotides, the CDR3 is TGTGCCAGCAGCTTAGGGCTAGCGGGAGGGCCATATACGCAGTATTTT. Translating it yields CASSLGLAGGPYTQYF.

The genes are TRBV19 and TRBJ2-2; D remains ambiguous. Germline lookup yields CDR1 LNHDA and CDR2 SQIVND (reference sequence). V lost 2 bases and J 4 bases, leaving 11 bases between the germline ends. CDR3 length equals 15 residues. The CDR3 protein is CASSITTGFTGELFF. The CDR3 DNA sequence: TGTGCCAGTAGTATAACAACTGGCTTCACCGGGGAGCTGTTTTTT.

In its sample, this clone was seen a few times. The J gene is TRBJ2-5, the V gene TRBV7-9; the match to TRBD1 covers 8 bases. The junction had 3 bases not matched to a gene; V was cut back by 3 bases and J by 9 bases. Germline V gene data show CDR1 as SEHNR and CDR2 as FQNEAQ (reference sequence). The CDR3 totals 12 residues. CDR3: CASSFGTGPQYF. CDR3 coding DNA: TGTGCCAGCAGCTTCGGGACAGGTCCCCAGTACTTC.

The chain couples TRBV6-5 to TRBJ2-1, with 9 bases aligning to TRBD2. Per the germline V gene, CDR1 is MNHEY and CDR2 is SVGAGI. CDR3 size: 12 residues. Trimming took 4 bases from V and 9 from J; bases not matched to a gene: 1. The CDR3 DNA follows: TGTGCCAGCAGTTCGGGACTAGCTGAGCAGTTCTTC. It codes for CASSSGLAEQFF.

This clone was found a few times. The V call is TRBV13, the J call TRBJ2-2; TRBD1 matches at 10 bases. This CDR3 region has 16 residues. Unmatched junction bases numbered 4, after V lost 4 bases and J lost 2 bases. Looked up from germline, CDR1 is PRHDT and CDR2 is FYEKMQ (reference sequence). CDR3 sequence: CASSSRDRGNTGELFF. The CDR3 coding sequence is TGTGCCAGCAGCTCCCGGGACAGGGGTAACACCGGGGAGCTGTTTTTT.

The chain carries TRBV6-1 and TRBJ2-3; 7 positions agree with TRBD2. The germline CDR1 and CDR2 sequences are MNHNS and SASEGT. The CDR3 has 15 residues. Germline trimming cut 3 bases from V and 2 bases from J; bases unmatched to any gene: 5. The CDR3 is CASSEKGRDTDTQYF. DNA for the CDR3: TGTGCCAGCAGTGAGAAAGGGAGGGACACAGATACGCAGTATTTT.

This clone has just a few counts. The V call is TRBV4-3, the J call TRBJ1-1; D is perhaps TRBD1 (6 bases). With 0 bases removed from V and 0 bases from J, the gap between germline ends came to 11 bases. Germline V gene lookup returns CDR1 LGHNA and CDR2 YSLEER. The CDR3 totals 16 residues. The CDR3 sequence is CASSQDGGLLNTEAFF. The DNA for the CDR3 is TGCGCCAGCAGCCAAGATGGGGGGCTTTTGAACACTGAAGCTTTCTTT.

This clone was recorded once. The rearrangement joins TRBV6-5 to TRBJ2-1, with unresolved D. V lost 8 bases and J lost 9, with 17 bases in between. Germline loops: CDR1 MNHEY, CDR2 SVGAGI. The CDR3 is 13 residues long. The chain's CDR3 is CASSNTGRFEQFF. The CDR3 DNA reads TGTGCCAGCTCTAATACTGGACGTTTTGAGCAGTTCTTC.

J is TRBJ2-1 and V is TRBV5-4, with 14 bases fitting TRBD2. Trimming cost V 4 bases and J 8 bases; bases outside gene matches: 8. This CDR3 is built from 16 residues. Germline V gives CDR1 SGHNT, CDR2 YYREEE (reference sequence). CDR3 residues: CASSPVSGLAGDEQFF. DNA of the CDR3: TGTGCCAGCAGCCCCGTCTCGGGACTAGCGGGAGATGAGCAGTTCTTC.